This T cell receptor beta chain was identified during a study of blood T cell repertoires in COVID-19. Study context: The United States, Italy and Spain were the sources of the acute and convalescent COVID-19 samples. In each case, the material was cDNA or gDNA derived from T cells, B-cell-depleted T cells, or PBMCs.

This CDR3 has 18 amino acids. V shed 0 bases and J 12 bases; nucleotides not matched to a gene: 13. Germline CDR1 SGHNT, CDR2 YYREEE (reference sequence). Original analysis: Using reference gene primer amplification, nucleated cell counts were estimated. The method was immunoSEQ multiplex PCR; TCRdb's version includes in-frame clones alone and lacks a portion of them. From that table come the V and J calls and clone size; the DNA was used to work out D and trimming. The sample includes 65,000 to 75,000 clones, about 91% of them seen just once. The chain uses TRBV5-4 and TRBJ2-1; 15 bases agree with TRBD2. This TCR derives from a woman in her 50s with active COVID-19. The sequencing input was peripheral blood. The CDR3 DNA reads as TGTGCCAGCAGCTTGGGGACTAGCGGGAGGGGGGCAATGAGCGGGCAGTTCTTC. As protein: CASSLGTSGRGAMSGQFF.